This entry is about one T cell receptor beta chain. TCR beta VDJ and CDR3 profiles were obtained from a genomic DNA template. TCRdb recomputed calls from the reads with MiXCR, one row per CDR3 protein. The sample includes 350,000 to 450,000 distinct CDR3 sequences, about two thirds seen only once; the top ten take approximately 3.8%. This sample is part of a study of CD8+CD57+ T cells in acquired aplastic anemia. Sequencing was carried out using sorted CD4+, CD8+, or CD8+CD57+ T cells (not recorded which) from PBMCs. The sequence derives from a human donor in good health, serving as a control.

DNA for the CDR3: TGTGCCAGCAGCCAGGAGGCAGGGCAAGCCTATGGCTACACCTTC. Amino acids: CASSQEAGQAYGYTF. The chain combines TRBV12-1 with TRBJ1-2; TRBD1, as called in the table, went unchecked against the DNA. TRBV12-1 is annotated as a pseudogene. The CDR3 sequence is 15 residues long.